Listed below are T cell receptor beta chains from one sample, sequenced in a study of blood T cell repertoires in COVID-19. Here immunoSEQ multiplex PCR was the method, and the copy in TCRdb shows in-frame clones only, minus some. This sample carries about 98,000 clones, roughly 87% of them seen once, and the ten largest clones take around 5%. Specimen: peripheral blood. The receptor set was obtained from a woman aged 45-60 years with COVID-19, enrolled during active disease. Each CDR3 is given without its conserved first and last residue.

v_call	j_call	cdr3_aa
TRBV10-3	TRBJ1-1	AISESAAGVTEAF
TRBV5-1	TRBJ2-3	ASSLDRDPTDTQY
TRBV4-2	TRBJ2-3	ASSQESSPHTDTQY
TRBV4-1	TRBJ1-5	ASSQDGAGHQPQH
TRBV5-1	TRBJ2-1	ASSLDRGNEQF
TRBV30	TRBJ1-1	AWSRQGDTEAF
TRBV7-9	TRBJ2-1	ASSLPGTGGGNEQF
TRBV27	TRBJ2-2	ASSLPSDYPGWTGELF
TRBV11-2	TRBJ2-7	ASSLPRDRVSYEQY
TRBV3-1/TRBV3-2	TRBJ2-5	ASSQAGRGMGETQY
TRBV30	TRBJ1-3	AWSKDRVGNTIY
TRBV6-5	TRBJ1-1	ASSSTQGMNTEAF
TRBV7-2	TRBJ1-2	ASSVPQLNYGYT
TRBV6-1	TRBJ2-7	ASSEGSSGSHEQY
TRBV11-1	TRBJ2-3	ASSLQPASGLDTQY
TRBV28	TRBJ1-1	ASSPLGQGNTEAF